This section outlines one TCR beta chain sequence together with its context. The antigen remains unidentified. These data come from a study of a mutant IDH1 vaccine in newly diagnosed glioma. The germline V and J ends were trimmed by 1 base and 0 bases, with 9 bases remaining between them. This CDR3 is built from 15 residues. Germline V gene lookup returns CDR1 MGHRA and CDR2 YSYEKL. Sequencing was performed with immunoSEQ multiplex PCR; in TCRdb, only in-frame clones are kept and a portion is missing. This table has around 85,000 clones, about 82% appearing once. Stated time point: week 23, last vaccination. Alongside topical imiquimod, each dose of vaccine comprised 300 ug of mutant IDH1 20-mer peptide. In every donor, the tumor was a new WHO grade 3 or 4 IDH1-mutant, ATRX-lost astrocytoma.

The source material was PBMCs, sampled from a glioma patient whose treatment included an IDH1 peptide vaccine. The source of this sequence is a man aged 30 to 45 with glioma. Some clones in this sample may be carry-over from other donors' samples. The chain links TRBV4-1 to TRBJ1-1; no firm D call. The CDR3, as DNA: TGCGCCAGCAGCCAAGTTGGTCAGTTGAACACTGAAGCTTTCTTT. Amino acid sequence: CASSQVGQLNTEAFF.